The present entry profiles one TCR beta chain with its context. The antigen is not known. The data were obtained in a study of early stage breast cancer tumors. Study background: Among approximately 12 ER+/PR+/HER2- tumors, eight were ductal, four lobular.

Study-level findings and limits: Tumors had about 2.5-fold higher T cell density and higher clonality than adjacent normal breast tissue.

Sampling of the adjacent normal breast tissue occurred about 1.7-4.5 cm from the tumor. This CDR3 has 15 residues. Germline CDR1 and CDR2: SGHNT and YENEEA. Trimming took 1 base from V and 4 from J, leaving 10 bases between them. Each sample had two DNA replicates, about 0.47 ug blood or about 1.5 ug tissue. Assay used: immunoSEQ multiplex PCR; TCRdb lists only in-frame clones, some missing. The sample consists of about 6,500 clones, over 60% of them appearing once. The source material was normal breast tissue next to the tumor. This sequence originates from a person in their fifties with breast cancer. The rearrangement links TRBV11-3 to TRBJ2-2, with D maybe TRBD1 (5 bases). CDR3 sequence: CASSLGGAPTGELFF. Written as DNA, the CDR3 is TGTGCCAGCAGCTTAGGGGGCGCCCCCACCGGGGAGCTGTTTTTT.